This T cell receptor beta chain came from a study of T cell repertoires in cytomegalovirus infection (dated by TCRdb to about 2019). About the study as a whole: Donor HLA type was relevant to the analysis, as public TCR beta signatures indicated carriage of CMV infection together with the matching HLA type.

Note on this clonotype: What antigen it recognizes has not been identified. No per-base quality is available; no much larger clone lies one base away.

Summary of the overall study and its limitations: Carriers of CMV infection plus the relevant HLA type were discriminated by the cumulative frequency of public TCR beta family members in the study cohort and in an independent approximately 340-donor cohort. The ex vivo response was dominated by HLA-C-restricted CMV-specific TCR beta clonotypes, which also provided the single most frequent clonotype in two of eight donors.

Reading the germline V gene gives CDR1 SQVTM and CDR2 ANQGSEA. Inclusive of the bounding cysteine and phenylalanine, the CDR3 is 12 residues long. The DNA shown is the 36-base CDR3, in frame from base 1. The V end loses 8 bases and the J end loses 4 bases, and a stretch of 14 bases separates them. TCRdb lists the instrument as Illumina HiSeq 1500. TCRdb took the public reads, trimmed them with fastp at Q25, ran MiXCR for clone calling and kept in-frame beta chains. Here each entry gathers all rows of one CDR3 protein and keeps the most common genes and DNA. This sample holds approximately 150,000 distinct CDR3 sequences; under 20% were observed only once. The ten top clones hold approximately 19% of the sample.

The sequence is built from TRBV29-1 and TRBJ2-5; 8 matching bases give a weak D call of TRBD1. The sequenced material came from CD8+ T cells from PBMCs. The sequence came from a human donor in good health (CMV status not recorded). Some clones in this sample may be carry-over from other donors' samples. CDR3 reads: CSTNRGGETQYF. The nucleotides read TGCAGCACCAACAGGGGGGGAGAGACCCAGTACTTC.